Below are 21 T cell receptor beta chains sequenced from a single sample in a study of cytomegalovirus exposure and HLA in healthy donors. The PCR ran on 60 Vbeta and 13 Jbeta primers. Clones were sequenced by immunoSEQ multiplex PCR, and TCRdb holds only the in-frame ones, with some missing. Found here are some 54,000 clones, 65% to 85% of them singletons; the top ten hold roughly 5.6%. The sample consisted of PBMCs. Every receptor here comes from a male donor in good health and CMV-seronegative.

The rearrangement uses TRBV30 and TRBJ1-1, with 7 bases lining up with TRBD1. V lost 3 bases, J lost 3 bases, and 10 bases stayed unmatched. CDR3 size: 15 residues. Germline V gene sequence: CDR1 GTSNPN, CDR2 SVGIG (reference sequence). The CDR3 DNA follows: TGTGCCTGGAGCCTAAGACCCAGGGGGGACACTGAAGCTTTCTTT. Protein product: CAWSLRPRGDTEAFF. Based on the CDR3 plus reference TRBV30 and TRBJ1-1, the full variable domain is SQTIHQWPATLVQPVGSPLSLECTVEGTSNPNLYWYRQAAGRGLQLLFYSVGIGQISSEVPQNLSASRPQDRQFILSSKKLLLSDSGFYLCAWSLRPRGDTEAFFGQGTRLTVV.

The rearrangement uses TRBV7-9 and TRBJ1-4; TRBD1 is a possible D gene (5 bases). Trimming took 8 bases from V and 4 from J, leaving 17 bases between them. Germline V gene lookup returns CDR1 SEHNR and CDR2 FQNEAQ (reference sequence). This CDR3 spans 15 amino acids. CDR3 DNA sequence: TGTGCCAGCTCAAAGGGGATAGCAATTAATGAAAAACTGTTTTTT. Translation: CASSKGIAINEKLFF.

The genes are TRBV13 and TRBJ1-1; possibly TRBD1 for D (5 bases). V shed 8 bases and J shed 7 bases, with 11 bases lying between them. Per the germline V gene, CDR1 is PRHDT and CDR2 is FYEKMQ (reference sequence). This CDR3 is 11 amino acids long. The CDR3: CASGTRNEAFF. The CDR3 DNA reads TGTGCCAGCGGGACTCGAAATGAAGCTTTCTTT.

The V call is TRBV2, the J call TRBJ2-4; 7 nucleotides match TRBD1. Germline values: CDR1 SNHLY, CDR2 FYNNEI. The length of the CDR3 is 14 residues. V gave up 6 bases and J gave up 2 bases; unmatched junction bases: 4. This CDR3 is CASRADRTKNIQYF. In nucleotides, the CDR3 is TGTGCCAGCAGAGCGGACAGGACCAAAAACATTCAGTACTTC.

The V gene is TRBV29-1, the J gene TRBJ2-7, with D perhaps TRBD2 (6 bases). Germline loops: CDR1 SQVTM, CDR2 ANQGSEA. This CDR3 spans 11 amino acids. The CDR3 DNA sequence: TGCAGTGGGGTGGCGGGGTACGAGCAGTACTTC. It codes for CSGVAGYEQYF.

The chain couples TRBV7-2 to TRBJ2-3; 8 bases fit TRBD1. The V gene's germline CDR1 is SGHTA and CDR2 FQGNSA. The CDR3 contains 16 residues. J gave up 1 base and V 6 bases, and 9 bases lay outside the gene matches. CDR3: CASSNLDRVGTDTQYF. CDR3 nucleotides: TGTGCCAGCAGTAACTTGGACAGGGTCGGCACAGATACGCAGTATTTT.

V usage is TRBV6-5 and J usage is TRBJ1-2; 9 nucleotides match TRBD1. CDR1 MNHEY and CDR2 SVGAGI come from the germline V gene. The V gene end was trimmed by 6 bases and the J gene end by 8 bases; junction bases not matched to a gene: 7. The CDR3 loop spans 13 amino acids. CDR3 in amino acids: CASREQGAGGYTF. The CDR3 DNA is TGTGCCAGCAGGGAACAGGGGGCGGGGGGCTACACCTTC.

The J gene is TRBJ2-1, the V gene TRBV7-2, with D perhaps matching TRBD2 (6 bases). This CDR3 has 13 amino acids. The germline gives CDR1 SGHTA, CDR2 FQGNSA. Trimming pared 4 bases from V and 7 bases from J, leaving 11 bases between. DNA of the CDR3: TGTGCCAGCAGCTGGAGGGGTGGGAATGAGCAGTTCTTC. This translates into CASSWRGGNEQFF.

The chain has TRBV7-9 and TRBJ1-2, with D hard to call. Germline values: CDR1 SEHNR, CDR2 FQNEAQ (reference sequence). With 5 bases removed from V and 5 bases from J, the gap between germline ends came to 15 bases. CDR3 size: 14 residues. CDR3 sequence: CASSRPGEAYGYTF. The CDR3, as DNA: TGTGCCAGCAGCCGCCCCGGGGAAGCGTATGGCTACACCTTC.

The chain combines TRBV29-1 with TRBJ1-1; D is possibly TRBD1 (5 bases). Germline CDR1 is SQVTM and CDR2 is ANQGSEA. This CDR3 spans 12 amino acids. Trimming cost V 7 bases and J 4 bases, with 13 bases left between them. Here the CDR3 DNA reads TGCAGCGCCGGAAGGGGAACCACTGAAGCTTTCTTT. Translated, it gives CSAGRGTTEAFF.

The chain links TRBV10-3 to TRBJ1-4, with TRBD1 identical over 8 bases. The germline gives CDR1 ENHRY, CDR2 SYGVKD. V was pared by 10 bases and J by 8 bases, with 12 bases of the junction left unmatched. This CDR3 region has 14 residues. CDR3 DNA: TGTGCCACAACCTCGACAGGGGAAGGGGAAAAACTGTTTTTT. This encodes CATTSTGEGEKLFF.

The rearrangement uses TRBV2 and TRBJ1-2, with 8 bases identical to TRBD1. V was pared by 7 bases and J by 4 bases, with 11 bases of the junction left unmatched. This CDR3 contains 15 residues. Germline V gene lookup returns CDR1 SNHLY and CDR2 FYNNEI. This chain's CDR3 is CASTLSRTGFYGYTF. In DNA, the CDR3 is TGTGCCAGCACCTTAAGTCGGACAGGGTTCTATGGCTACACCTTC.

V is TRBV5-1 and J is TRBJ1-2; D remains ambiguous. Trimming stripped 0 bases from V and 2 bases from J, with 2 bases between. The CDR3 runs 12 residues. The germline CDR1 and CDR2 sequences are SGHRS and YFSETQ. Here the CDR3 reads CASSLANYGYTF. CDR3 in DNA: TGCGCCAGCAGCTTGGCGAACTATGGCTACACCTTC.

J is TRBJ1-2 and V is TRBV27, with 7 bases identical to TRBD1. Unmatched junction bases numbered 4, after V lost 5 bases and J lost 4 bases. The CDR3 covers 13 residues. The germline gives CDR1 MNHEY, CDR2 SMNVEV (reference sequence). CDR3 amino acids: CASSTGDFYGYTF. CDR3 nucleotides: TGTGCCAGCAGTACAGGGGACTTCTATGGCTACACCTTC.

The chain combines TRBV7-2 with TRBJ2-2; D is perhaps TRBD1 (5 bases). CDR3 length: 14 amino acids. With 2 bases removed from V and 3 bases from J, the gap between germline ends came to 7 bases. Per germline, CDR1 SGHTA and CDR2 FQGNSA. CDR3 coding DNA: TGTGCCAGCAGCTTACCAGGGTACACCGGGGAGCTGTTTTTT. As protein: CASSLPGYTGELFF.

Here the CDR3 reads CASSLAGGTRGTDTQYF. CDR3 sequence (DNA): TGCGCCAGCAGCTTGGCAGGTGGGACTCGGGGCACAGATACGCAGTATTTT. V is TRBV5-1 and J is TRBJ2-3; tentatively, D is TRBD2 (6 bases). CDR3 length: 17 residues. V was trimmed by 0 bases and J by 1 base, leaving 15 bases between them. In germline, CDR1 is SGHRS, CDR2 YFSETQ. Combining the CDR3 with reference TRBV5-1 and TRBJ2-3 gives the whole variable domain KAGVTQTPRYLIKTRGQQVTLSCSPISGHRSVSWYQQTPGQGLQFLFEYFSETQRNKGNFPGRFSGRQFSNSRSEMNVSTLELGDSALYLCASSLAGGTRGTDTQYFGPGTRLTVL.

This chain connects TRBV30 to TRBJ2-3, with D possibly matching TRBD2 (5 bases). This CDR3 is built from 14 residues. With 2 bases removed from V and 5 bases from J, the gap between germline ends came to 14 bases. Germline V CDR1 and CDR2: GTSNPN, SVGIG (reference sequence). DNA for the CDR3: TGTGCCTGGAGTCGAGGGATACAGATAGATACGCAGTATTTT. This encodes CAWSRGIQIDTQYF.

The CDR3 sequence is CASSYDRARGYTF. The CDR3 coding sequence is TGTGCCAGCAGTTACGACAGGGCCAGGGGCTACACCTTC. The rearrangement links TRBV6-5 to TRBJ1-2; the match to TRBD1 covers 7 bases. Germline-derived CDR1 and CDR2 are MNHEY and SVGAGI. The CDR3 length is 13 residues. V was clipped by 2 bases and J by 8 bases; unmatched bases: 5.

The chain has TRBV11-3 and TRBJ2-3; 10 bases align to TRBD1. Germline CDR1 SGHNT, CDR2 YENEEA. There are 20 residues in the CDR3. Germline trimming cut 4 bases from V and 1 base from J; bases unmatched to any gene: 17. CDR3 nucleotides: TGTGCCAGCAGCTCAGCCGGGAGGACAGGGGGAACGCGGGGCACAGATACGCAGTATTTT. Its protein product is CASSSAGRTGGTRGTDTQYF.

The V call is TRBV30, the J call TRBJ2-3, with 14 bases identical to TRBD2. Trimming took 0 bases from V and 2 from J; bases not matched to a gene: 7. The CDR3 is 18 amino acids. Germline lookup yields CDR1 GTSNPN and CDR2 SVGIG (reference sequence). CDR3 protein: CAWSVPGLAGEATDTQYF. The CDR3, as DNA: TGTGCCTGGAGTGTCCCGGGACTAGCGGGGGAGGCCACAGATACGCAGTATTTT.

The CDR3 protein is CSVKGTLTDTQYF. CDR3 bases: TGCAGCGTGAAAGGGACTTTGACAGATACGCAGTATTTT. The V call is TRBV29-1, the J call TRBJ2-3; D may be TRBD2 (6 bases). V dropped 6 bases and J dropped 3 bases, with 13 bases sitting between them. The germline CDR1 and CDR2 sequences are SQVTM and ANQGSEA. CDR3 length equals 13 residues.